This entry lists 17 T cell receptor beta chains sequenced from one sample in a study of blood T cell repertoires in COVID-19 (dated by TCRdb to about 2020). Library method: the immunoSEQ multiplex PCR assay. The clones in this table, taken by TCRdb from immuneACCESS, are in-frame only. Not every clone is retained; where verified, under half of the shortfall comes from an unresolved V gene, and the cause of the rest is unknown. The sample table lists about 42,000 clones, 85% of them with a count of one. The ten largest make up about 13% of the sample. Sequencing was done on a sample of peripheral blood. The receptors here all came from a woman in her seventies in a cohort sampled during active COVID-19.

The CDR3: CASSITGIQYF. DNA for the CDR3: TGTGCCAGTAGTATCACGGGGATCCAGTACTTC. The chain uses TRBV19 and TRBJ2-5; TRBD2 might be the D (5 bases). This CDR3 is 11 amino acids long. V was cut by 3 bases and J by 10 bases, with 9 bases left in between. CDR1 and CDR2 from the germline V gene are LNHDA and SQIVND (reference sequence).

The J gene is TRBJ2-5, the V gene TRBV4-2, with a weak D call TRBD1 (5 bases). V was shortened by 0 bases and J by 3 bases, with 17 bases between the two germline ends. CDR1 and CDR2 from the germline V gene are LGHNA and YNFKEQ. The CDR3 extends over 17 amino acids. The CDR3 region is CASSQDALSRAEETQYF. The CDR3 DNA sequence: TGTGCCAGCAGCCAAGATGCGCTTAGCAGGGCAGAAGAGACCCAGTACTTC.

This clone has only one observation. The rearrangement uses TRBV27 and TRBJ2-5; the D is unclear. The CDR3 totals 13 residues. Per germline, CDR1 MNHEY and CDR2 SMNVEV (reference sequence). V lost 2 bases to trimming and J lost 2 bases, with 6 bases between them. This CDR3 reads CASSLTRQETQYF. Here the CDR3 DNA reads TGTGCCAGCAGTTTAACTCGGCAAGAGACCCAGTACTTC.

This clone was recorded many times. V usage is TRBV3-1 (or the pseudogene TRBV3-2) and J usage is TRBJ1-1; D might be TRBD1 (5 bases). The CDR3 spans 15 residues. The ends were cut back, 1 base at V and 5 bases at J, with 14 bases in the middle. Germline lookup yields CDR1 LGHDT and CDR2 YNNKEL (reference sequence). This CDR3 reads CASSQGAGPGTEAFF. The CDR3 nucleotides read TGTGCCAGCAGCCAAGGGGCGGGGCCGGGAACTGAAGCTTTCTTT.

The chain couples TRBV30 to TRBJ2-2, with 12 bases identical to TRBD2. CDR1 GTSNPN and CDR2 SVGIG come from the germline V gene (reference sequence). V gave up 5 bases and J gave up 4 bases; unmatched junction bases: 5. The CDR3 extends over 15 amino acids. The CDR3 sequence is CAWLASGRATGELFF. DNA for the CDR3: TGTGCCTGGTTAGCTAGCGGGAGGGCCACCGGGGAGCTGTTTTTT. The full variable domain, rest sourced from reference TRBV30 and TRBJ2-2, is SQTIHQWPATLVQPVGSPLSLECTVEGTSNPNLYWYRQAAGRGLQLLFYSVGIGQISSEVPQNLSASRPQDRQFILSSKKLLLSDSGFYLCAWLASGRATGELFFGEGSRLTVL.

This clone appeared a single time. The chain employs TRBV21-1 and TRBJ2-7; the table gives TRBD2 as D, unverified against the DNA. TRBV21-1 is assigned pseudogene status. There are 12 residues in the CDR3. For the CDR3, the DNA is TGTGCCAGCCTAAGAATAGATTACGAGCAGTACTTC. As protein: CASLRIDYEQYF.

A note on this clone: Other DNA sequences within the sample encode an identical CDR3. The V gene is TRBV3-1 (or the pseudogene TRBV3-2), the J gene TRBJ1-2, with D possibly matching TRBD1 (5 bases). The length of the CDR3 is 13 residues. Trimming left V 0 bases short and J 8 bases short, with 10 bases between. Germline CDR1 and CDR2: LGHDT and YNNKEL (reference sequence). CDR3 amino acids: CASSQDQGVGYTF. CDR3 bases: TGTGCCAGCAGCCAAGATCAAGGGGTCGGCTACACCTTC.

The chain uses TRBV6-1 and TRBJ1-2; maybe TRBD1 (6 bases). Germline CDR1 and CDR2: MNHNS and SASEGT. V was pared by 2 bases and J by 6 bases, with 16 bases between. The CDR3 spans 15 residues. The chain's CDR3 is CASSENLLSGDGYTF. CDR3 in DNA: TGTGCCAGCAGTGAAAACCTCCTTTCAGGGGATGGCTACACCTTC.

The chain combines TRBV30 with TRBJ2-5; possible D gene TRBD1, 5 bases. The length of the CDR3 is 13 residues. V lost 3 bases to trimming and J lost 5 bases, with 13 bases between them. Germline V gene lookup returns CDR1 GTSNPN and CDR2 SVGIG (reference sequence). The CDR3 sequence: CAWSVGAGETQYF. DNA of the CDR3: TGTGCCTGGAGCGTTGGGGCAGGGGAGACCCAGTACTTC.

V usage is TRBV5-1 and J usage is TRBJ2-7; D is unresolved. Per germline, CDR1 SGHRS and CDR2 YFSETQ. This CDR3 contains 15 residues. The V end lost 3 bases, the J end lost 3 bases, and 16 bases lay between the germline ends. The CDR3 protein is CASSSLVTDDYEQYF. The CDR3 DNA reads as TGCGCCAGCAGCTCATTAGTAACAGATGACTACGAGCAGTACTTC.

The CDR3 loop reads CASSLRVGETQYF. The CDR3, as DNA: TGTGCCAGCAGCTTGAGGGTGGGGGAGACCCAGTACTTC. The rearrangement links TRBV11-3 to TRBJ2-5, with D tentatively TRBD2 (5 bases). Germline V gives CDR1 SGHNT, CDR2 YENEEA. V shed 3 bases and J shed 5 bases, with 10 bases lying between them. The CDR3 is made up of 13 amino acids.

The chain combines TRBV7-9 with TRBJ2-5; 8 bases agree with TRBD1. Trimming cost V 1 base and J 7 bases; bases outside gene matches: 5. The CDR3 sequence is 14 residues long. The germline CDR1 and CDR2 sequences are SEHNR and FQNEAQ (reference sequence). The CDR3 reads CASSLEGQGATQYF. Here the CDR3 DNA reads TGTGCCAGCAGCTTAGAGGGTCAGGGGGCGACCCAGTACTTC.

The genes are TRBV12-5 and TRBJ2-1, with D maybe TRBD2 (5 bases). The germline V gene encodes CDR1 LGHNT and CDR2 FRNRAP. This CDR3 has 12 residues. The ends were cut back, 0 bases at V and 10 bases at J, with 7 bases in the middle. CDR3 sequence (DNA): TGTGCTAGTGGTTTGGTACTAGGGGAGCAGTTCTTC. This sequence encodes CASGLVLGEQFF.

This rearrangement joins TRBV2 to TRBJ2-7, with 11 nucleotides matching TRBD2. CDR1 is SNHLY and CDR2 is FYNNEI in the germline V gene. Losses at the gene ends were 6 bases for V and 0 bases for J; bases not matched to a gene: 4. This CDR3 spans 15 amino acids. CDR3 nucleotides: TGTGCCAGCAGCCTGGGACTAGCGGACTCCTACGAGCAGTACTTC. Its translation: CASSLGLADSYEQYF.

This clone was seen more than once but under ten times. The J gene is TRBJ1-2, the V gene TRBV7-2; D unresolved. The germline gives CDR1 SGHTA, CDR2 FQGNSA. The CDR3 is 12 amino acids. Trimming removed 6 bases from V and 8 bases from J, with 13 bases in between. This CDR3 is CASRGGGAGYTF. Here the CDR3 DNA reads TGTGCCAGCAGGGGAGGTGGAGCCGGCTACACCTTC.

The chain recombines TRBV6-5 with TRBJ1-2; 10 bases map to TRBD1. CDR3 length: 15 amino acids. Looked up from germline, CDR1 is MNHEY and CDR2 is SVGAGI. With V trimmed by 4 bases and J by 6 bases, 8 bases remained unmatched. This chain's CDR3 is CASSSVGTGEDGYTF. DNA of the CDR3: TGTGCCAGCAGTTCAGTCGGGACAGGGGAAGATGGCTACACCTTC.

This chain joins TRBV18 and TRBJ2-1; 9 bases are a match to TRBD1. The CDR3 covers 15 residues. V was clipped by 3 bases and J by 3 bases; unmatched bases: 3. In germline, CDR1 is KGHSH, CDR2 LQKENI. The CDR3 loop is CASSPGQGFYNEQFF. DNA of the CDR3: TGTGCCAGCTCACCGGGACAGGGATTCTACAATGAGCAGTTCTTC.